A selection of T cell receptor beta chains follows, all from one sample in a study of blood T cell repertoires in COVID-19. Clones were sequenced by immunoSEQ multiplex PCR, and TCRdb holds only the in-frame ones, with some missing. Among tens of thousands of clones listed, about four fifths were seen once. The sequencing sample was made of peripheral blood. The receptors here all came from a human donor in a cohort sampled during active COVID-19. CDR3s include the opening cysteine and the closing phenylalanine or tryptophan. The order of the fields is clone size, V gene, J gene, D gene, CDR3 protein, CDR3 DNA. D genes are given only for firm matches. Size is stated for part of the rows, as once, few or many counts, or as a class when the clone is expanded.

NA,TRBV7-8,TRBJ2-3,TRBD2,CASSLGGRGVVDTQYF,TGTGCCAGCAGCCTGGGAGGGCGGGGGGTGGTAGATACGCAGTATTTT
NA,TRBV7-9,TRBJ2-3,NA,CASSLAVLPTDTQYF,TGTGCCAGCAGCTTAGCGGTACTGCCCACAGATACGCAGTATTTT
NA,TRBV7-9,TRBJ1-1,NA,CASSLGAGSMNTEAFF,TGTGCCAGCAGCTTAGGGGCAGGGTCAATGAACACTGAAGCTTTCTTT
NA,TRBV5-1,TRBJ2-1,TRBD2,CASSPTRTSGGGYNEQFF,TGCGCCAGCAGCCCCACTCGGACTAGCGGGGGGGGTTACAATGAGCAGTTCTTC
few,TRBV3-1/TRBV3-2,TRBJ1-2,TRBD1,CASSPTRRGREGYTF,TGTGCCAGCAGCCCTACTAGGAGGGGGCGTGAGGGCTACACCTTC
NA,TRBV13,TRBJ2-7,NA,CASSLENDEQYF,TGTGCCAGCAGCTTGGAGAACGACGAGCAGTACTTC
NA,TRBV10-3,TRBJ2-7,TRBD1,CAIRPGTGSSYEQYF,TGTGCCATCAGGCCCGGGACAGGAAGCTCCTACGAGCAGTACTTC
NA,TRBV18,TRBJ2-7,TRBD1,CASSPDRGRGEQYF,TGTGCCAGCTCACCGGACAGGGGCCGGGGGGAGCAGTACTTC
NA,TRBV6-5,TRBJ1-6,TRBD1,CASKQGAFSPLHF,TGTGCCAGCAAGCAGGGGGCTTTTTCACCCCTCCACTTT
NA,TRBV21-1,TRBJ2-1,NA,CASSKARSSGGGSSYNEQFF,TGTGCCAGCAGCAAAGCCCGGTCTAGCGGGGGGGGAAGCTCCTACAATGAGCAGTTCTTC
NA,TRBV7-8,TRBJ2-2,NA,CASSPRVGTGELFF,TGTGCCAGCAGCCCCAGGGTTGGCACCGGGGAGCTGTTTTTT
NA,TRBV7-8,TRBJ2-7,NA,CASSPDGLYEQYF,TGTGCCAGCAGCCCGGACGGACTCTACGAGCAGTACTTC
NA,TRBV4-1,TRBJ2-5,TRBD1,CASSPRDRGQVETQYF,TGCGCCAGCAGCCCCCGGGACAGGGGGCAGGTGGAGACCCAGTACTTC
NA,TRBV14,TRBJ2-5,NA,CASSQDQAGIHQETQYF,TGTGCCAGCAGCCAAGATCAAGCGGGTATTCATCAAGAGACCCAGTACTTC
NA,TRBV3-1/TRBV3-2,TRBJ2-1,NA,CASSQAGAPYFF,TGTGCCAGCAGCCAGGCGGGGGCCCCGTATTTCTTC
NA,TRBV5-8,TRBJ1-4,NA,CASSLVQGGGEKLFF,TGTGCCAGCAGCTTGGTCCAGGGAGGAGGTGAAAAACTGTTTTTT
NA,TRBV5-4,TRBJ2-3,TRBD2,CASSLFLAGGRDTQYF,TGTGCCAGCAGCTTGTTCCTAGCGGGGGGGCGAGATACGCAGTATTTT
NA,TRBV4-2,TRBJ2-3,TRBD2,CASSQVSSGGAWTDTQYF,TGTGCCAGCAGCCAAGTTAGCAGCGGGGGGGCCTGGACAGATACGCAGTATTTT
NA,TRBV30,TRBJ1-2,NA,CAWALQGGYTF,TGTGCCTGGGCTCTCCAGGGTGGCTACACCTTC
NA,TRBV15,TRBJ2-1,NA,CATSRDTNNEQFF,TGTGCCACCAGCAGGGACACGAACAATGAGCAGTTCTTC
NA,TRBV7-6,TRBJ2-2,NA,CASSLTGQKKGELFF,TGTGCCAGCAGCTTAACGGGACAAAAAAAGGGGGAGCTGTTTTTT
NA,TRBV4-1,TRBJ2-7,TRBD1,CASSPSPGQGTYEQYF,TGCGCCAGCAGCCCCTCCCCGGGACAGGGGACCTACGAGCAGTACTTC
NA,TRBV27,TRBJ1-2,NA,CASSPRTANYGYTF,TGTGCCAGCAGTCCTCGGACAGCTAACTATGGCTACACCTTC
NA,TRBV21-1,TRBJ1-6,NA,CASREGGYNSPLHF,TGTGCCAGCAGGGAAGGCGGCTATAATTCACCCCTCCACTTT
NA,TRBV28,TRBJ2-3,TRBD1,CASSPGTGVTDTQYF,TGTGCCAGCAGTCCCGGGACAGGGGTTACAGATACGCAGTATTTT
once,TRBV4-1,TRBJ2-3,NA,CASSQGAHGTDTQYF,TGCGCCAGCAGCCAAGGGGCGCACGGCACAGATACGCAGTATTTT
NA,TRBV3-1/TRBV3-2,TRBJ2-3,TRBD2,CASSARFSGGAEYF,TGTGCCAGCAGCGCCCGATTTAGCGGGGGGGCGGAATATTTT
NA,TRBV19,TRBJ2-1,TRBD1,CASSLPTGVGQFF,TGTGCCAGTAGTCTGCCGACAGGGGTTGGGCAGTTCTTC
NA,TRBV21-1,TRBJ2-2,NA,CASSKGRASGNTGELFF,TGTGCCAGCAGCAAAGGGCGGGCTAGCGGAAACACCGGGGAGCTGTTTTTT
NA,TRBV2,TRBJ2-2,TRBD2,CASSESPLAGLFF,TGTGCCAGCAGTGAAAGCCCACTAGCGGGGCTGTTTTTT
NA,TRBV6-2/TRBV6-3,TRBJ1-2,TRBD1,CASSPGQGRGSYGYTF,TGTGCCAGCAGTCCGGGACAGGGGCGCGGTAGCTATGGCTACACCTTC
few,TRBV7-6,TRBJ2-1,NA,CASSPRTVSSYNEQFF,TGTGCCAGCAGCCCACGAACAGTGAGCTCCTACAATGAGCAGTTCTTC
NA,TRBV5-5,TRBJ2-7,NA,CASSLVLSEQYF,TGTGCCAGCAGCTTGGTTCTGAGCGAGCAGTACTTC
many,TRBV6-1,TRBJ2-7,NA,CASSEAHLQFYEQYF,TGTGCCAGCAGTGAAGCCCACCTACAGTTCTACGAGCAGTACTTC
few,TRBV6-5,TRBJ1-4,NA,CASSYNGGGEKLFF,TGTGCCAGCAGTTACAATGGGGGCGGCGAAAAACTGTTTTTT
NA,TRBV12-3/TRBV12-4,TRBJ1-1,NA,CASSLGGNTEAFF,TGTGCCAGCAGTTTGGGGGGGAACACTGAAGCTTTCTTT
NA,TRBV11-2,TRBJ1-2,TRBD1,CASSLAGQGRRYYGYTF,TGTGCCAGCAGCTTAGCGGGACAGGGGCGTAGATACTATGGCTACACCTTC
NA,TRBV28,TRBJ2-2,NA,CASSRGGPNTGELFF,TGTGCCAGCAGCCGAGGGGGACCTAACACCGGGGAGCTGTTTTTT
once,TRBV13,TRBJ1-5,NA,CASSEAGRQPQHF,TGTGCCAGCAGCGAAGCAGGGCGTCAGCCCCAGCATTTT
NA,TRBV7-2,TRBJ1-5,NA,CASSLESGRVDQPQHF,TGTGCCAGCAGCTTAGAGTCGGGTCGGGTTGATCAGCCCCAGCATTTT
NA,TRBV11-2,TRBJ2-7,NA,CASSPSRGDRPSYEQYF,TGTGCCAGCAGCCCCTCCAGGGGGGATCGCCCCTCCTACGAGCAGTACTTC